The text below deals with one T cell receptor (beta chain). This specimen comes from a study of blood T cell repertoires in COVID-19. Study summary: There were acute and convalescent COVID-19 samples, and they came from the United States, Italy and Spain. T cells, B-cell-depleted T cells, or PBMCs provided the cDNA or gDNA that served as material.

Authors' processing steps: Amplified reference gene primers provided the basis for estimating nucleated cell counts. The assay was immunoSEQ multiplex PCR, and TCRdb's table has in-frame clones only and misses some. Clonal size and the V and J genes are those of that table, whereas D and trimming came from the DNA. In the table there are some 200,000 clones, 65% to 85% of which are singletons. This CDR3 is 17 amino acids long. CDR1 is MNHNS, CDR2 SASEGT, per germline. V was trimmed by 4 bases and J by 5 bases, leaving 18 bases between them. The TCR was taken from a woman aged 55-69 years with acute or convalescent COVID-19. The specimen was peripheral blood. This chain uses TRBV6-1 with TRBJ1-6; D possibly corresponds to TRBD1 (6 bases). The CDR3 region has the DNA TGTGCCAGCAGTGGCCCCCTTCAGGGGCATGATAATTCACCCCTCCACTTT. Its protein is CASSGPLQGHDNSPLHF.